This T cell receptor beta chain emerged from a study of T cell repertoires in cytomegalovirus infection. On the study more broadly: Both a matching HLA type and CMV infection were indicated by public TCR beta signatures.

TCRdb analysed the reads with MiXCR anew, one entry per CDR3 protein. The sample contains approximately 140,000 distinct CDR3 sequences, 8.8% of which appear only once. This clonotype was found many times. The source of this sequence is a human donor in good health (CMV status not recorded). Some clones in this sample may be carry-over from other donors' samples. The sequenced sample was PBMCs.

The CDR3 region is CSARTSGGRVDEQFF. CDR3 DNA sequence: TGCAGTGCTAGGACTAGCGGGGGGAGAGTCGATGAGCAGTTCTTC. The V call is TRBV20-1, the J call TRBJ2-1; 13 bases line up with TRBD2. CDR1 DFQATT and CDR2 SNEGSKA come from the germline V gene (reference sequence). CDR3 length: 15 amino acids. V lost 3 bases and J lost 8; bases outside the gene matches: 7.